This TCR beta chain derives from a study of neurological immune-mediated disorders. Study conclusions and caveats: No CDR3 amino acid sequences were shared by expanded clones across subjects, suggesting private repertoires in all groups.

The germline CDR1 and CDR2 sequences are SGHVS and FNYEAQ. CDR3 length: 18 amino acids. Trimming removed 4 bases at V and 0 bases at J, with 19 bases between. 5'RACE generated cDNA with 10-nucleotide random UMIs. TCRdb redid the calling of the 5' RACE reads with MiXCR, one entry per CDR3 protein. The sample gives 30,000 to 45,000 distinct CDR3 sequences, nearly 5% of which show up once; approximately 8.7% is in the top ten. This clonotype was counted ten times or more. Its cognate antigen is unknown. The TCR comes from a man aged 18-30 years in good health. The chain carries TRBV7-6 and TRBJ1-5; possibly TRBD1 for D (6 bases). Material for sequencing was CD4+ T cells from blood. For the CDR3, the DNA is TGTGCCAGCAGCTCAGAGGGGGGGGGGCTGTATAGCAATCAGCCCCAGCATTTT. Protein sequence: CASSSEGGGLYSNQPQHF.